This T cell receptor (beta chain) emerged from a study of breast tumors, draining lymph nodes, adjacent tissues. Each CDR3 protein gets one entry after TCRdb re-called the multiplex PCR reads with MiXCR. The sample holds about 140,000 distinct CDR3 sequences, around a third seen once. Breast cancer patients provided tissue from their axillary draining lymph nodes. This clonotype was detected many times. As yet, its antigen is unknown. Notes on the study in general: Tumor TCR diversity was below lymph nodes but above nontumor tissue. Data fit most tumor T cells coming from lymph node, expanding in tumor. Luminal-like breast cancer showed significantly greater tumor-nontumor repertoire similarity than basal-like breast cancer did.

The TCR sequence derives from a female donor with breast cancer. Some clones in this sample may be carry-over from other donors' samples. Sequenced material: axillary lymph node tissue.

As DNA, the CDR3 is TGCGCCAGCAGCCATAGCCGGGACTCCAATGAAAAACTGTTTTTT. It is translated as CASSHSRDSNEKLFF. V gene TRBV4-1 combines with J gene TRBJ1-4, with D perhaps matching TRBD1 (5 bases). Between the trimmed V and J ends, which lost 3 bases and 5 bases, there was a span of 13 bases. Germline CDR1 and CDR2: MGHRA and YSYEKL. The length of the CDR3 is 15 residues.